The 25 T cell receptor beta chains given below trace back to one sample, sequenced in a study of T-cell reconstitution after alpha-beta-depleted transplantation in children. Unique molecular identifiers tagged the TCRbeta library. One entry per CDR3 protein, called by TCRdb with MiXCR from the PCR reads. The sample consists of some 350,000 distinct CDR3 sequences, under 13% of them appearing once. The sequences come from PBMCs from the stem cell graft donor, collected from the stem cell graft. The source is a human donor who donated a stem cell graft to a child with acute lymphoblastic leukemia.

J is TRBJ1-3 and V is TRBV5-1; 10 nucleotides line up with TRBD1. CDR3 length: 17 residues. The germline V gene has CDR1 SGHRS and CDR2 YFSETQ. The trim removed 0 bases at V and 0 bases at J, leaving 3 bases unmatched. CDR3 region: CASSLEGQGYSGNTIYF. The DNA of the CDR3 is TGCGCCAGCAGCTTGGAGGGACAGGGGTACTCTGGAAACACCATATATTTT.

This clonotype was seen at least ten times. The chain joins TRBV7-3 to TRBJ2-1; 8 nucleotides align to TRBD2. CDR1 and CDR2 from the germline V gene are SGHTA and FQGTGA. The length of the CDR3 is 14 residues. Trimming removed 3 bases from V and 10 bases from J; junction bases left unmatched: 8. CDR3 sequence: CASSLSRPSGEQFF. In DNA, the CDR3 is TGTGCCAGCAGCTTGTCGCGACCTAGCGGGGAGCAGTTCTTC.

This rearrangement joins TRBV6-5 to TRBJ2-2, with 7 bases matching TRBD1. The germline gives CDR1 MNHEY, CDR2 SVGAGI. This CDR3 comprises 15 residues. Trimming removed 0 bases from V and 5 bases from J; junction bases left unmatched: 3. The CDR3 bases are TGTGCCAGCAGTTACTCAGGGGGCAGGACCGGGGAGCTGTTTTTT. Amino acids: CASSYSGGRTGELFF.

Only a few counts were recorded for this clonotype. CDR3 residues: CASSTTLRAGELFF. The DNA of the CDR3 is TGTGCCAGCAGTACGACATTGAGGGCCGGGGAGCTGTTTTTT. This rearrangement joins TRBV2 to TRBJ2-2; D is perhaps TRBD2 (5 bases). The CDR3 is 14 residues long. V lost 5 bases to trimming and J lost 6 bases, with 13 bases between them. The germline gives CDR1 SNHLY, CDR2 FYNNEI.

This clonotype was detected only a few times. The CDR3 loop is CSERDGGAGYTF. The CDR3 nucleotides read TGCAGCGAACGCGACGGGGGCGCGGGCTACACCTTC. This sequence joins TRBV29-1 and TRBJ1-2; a possible D gene is TRBD1 (6 bases). Trimming took off 7 bases at V and 8 bases at J, with 17 bases between the two ends. The germline V gene encodes CDR1 SQVTM and CDR2 ANQGSEA. CDR3 length: 12 amino acids.

This clonotype was seen repeatedly, ten times or more. The chain recombines TRBV7-9 with TRBJ1-1; 7 bases are shared with TRBD1. The V gene end was trimmed by 3 bases and the J gene end by 2 bases; junction bases not matched to a gene: 3. Germline lookup yields CDR1 SEHNR and CDR2 FQNEAQ (reference sequence). The CDR3 contains 14 residues. For the CDR3, the DNA is TGTGCCAGCAGCTTGGACAGGTCCAACACTGAAGCTTTCTTT. This sequence encodes CASSLDRSNTEAFF. Filled out from reference TRBV7-9 and TRBJ1-1, the complete variable domain reads DTGVSQNPRHKITKRGQNVTFRCDPISEHNRLYWYRQTLGQGPEFLTYFQNEAQLEKSRLLSDRFSAERPKGSFSTLEIQRTEQGDSAMYLCASSLDRSNTEAFFGQGTRLTVV.

This clonotype was counted only a few times. The V call is TRBV12-3 or TRBV12-4, the J call TRBJ2-1; 7 nucleotides line up with TRBD2. With 3 bases clipped from V and 8 bases from J, the junction kept 10 bases outside the gene matches. The CDR3 is 15 amino acids. The CDR3 region has the DNA TGTGCCAGCAGTTTTGGGGACTACCGTCGAGATGAGCAGTTCTTC. Translating it yields CASSFGDYRRDEQFF.

V and J are TRBV4-3 and TRBJ2-2, with TRBD2 matching over 7 bases. Germline V CDR1 and CDR2: LGHNA, YSLEER. The V and J ends lost 0 bases and 2 bases, in that order; junction bases with no gene match: 12. The CDR3 runs to 19 residues. The CDR3 spells CASSQDGYSGTTNTGELFF. In nucleotides, the CDR3 is TGCGCCAGCAGCCAAGACGGGTATTCCGGGACTACCAACACCGGGGAGCTGTTTTTT.

This clonotype was detected a few times. The rearrangement uses TRBV4-1 and TRBJ2-7; a weak D match, TRBD1 (8 bases). Germline CDR1 is MGHRA and CDR2 is YSYEKL. This CDR3 contains 16 residues. V was cut by 5 bases and J by 7 bases, with 24 bases left in between. The CDR3 sequence is CASSSRGAGGSLEQYF. CDR3 coding DNA: TGCGCCAGCAGCTCCCGGGGGGCAGGGGGCTCCTTGGAGCAGTACTTC.

The V and J genes are TRBV20-1 and TRBJ1-6; D is uncertain. Trimming pared 6 bases from V and 5 bases from J, leaving 14 bases between. CDR3 size: 14 residues. CDR1 is DFQATT and CDR2 is SNEGSKA in the germline V gene (reference sequence). The CDR3 loop is CSARSRWDNSPLHF. CDR3 nucleotide sequence: TGCAGTGCGAGGAGCCGCTGGGATAATTCACCCCTCCACTTT.

The table lists this clonotype with a few counts. J is TRBJ2-7 and V is TRBV29-1; TRBD1 matches at 7 bases. With 4 bases clipped from V and 6 bases from J, the junction kept 9 bases outside the gene matches. The CDR3 is made up of 13 amino acids. The germline gives CDR1 SQVTM, CDR2 ANQGSEA. CDR3 bases: TGCAGCGTTGGTACCGGGACAGACTCCGAGCAGTACTTC. Translation gives CSVGTGTDSEQYF.

This clonotype was detected many times. The J gene is TRBJ1-1, the V gene TRBV12-3 or TRBV12-4; TRBD1 might be the D (5 bases). This CDR3 is built from 15 residues. With 0 bases removed from V and 5 bases from J, the gap between germline ends came to 13 bases. CDR3 DNA sequence: TGTGCCAGCAGTTTAGCGAGCAGGGAAGAAACTGAAGCTTTCTTT. The encoded protein is CASSLASREETEAFF.

The V call is TRBV7-9, the J call TRBJ2-1; D perhaps matches TRBD1 (6 bases). This CDR3 is 14 amino acids long. Germline V gives CDR1 SEHNR, CDR2 FQNEAQ (reference sequence). V lost 2 bases to trimming and J lost 12 bases, with 17 bases between them. For the CDR3, the DNA is TGTGCCAGCAGCTTAAGGGGGAGCCCAGTGGGGCAGTTCTTC. Its translation: CASSLRGSPVGQFF. Using reference TRBV7-9 and TRBJ2-1 for the parts outside the CDR3, the full variable domain is DTGVSQNPRHKITKRGQNVTFRCDPISEHNRLYWYRQTLGQGPEFLTYFQNEAQLEKSRLLSDRFSAERPKGSFSTLEIQRTEQGDSAMYLCASSLRGSPVGQFFGPGTRLTVL.

This clonotype came up a few times. The V and J genes are TRBV5-1 and TRBJ2-7, with TRBD1 identical over 7 bases. The CDR3 consists of 15 residues. The germline gives CDR1 SGHRS, CDR2 YFSETQ. J was trimmed by 4 bases and V by 3 bases; bases with no gene match: 10. The CDR3 nucleotides read TGCGCCAGCAGCTCCACAGGGGAACTAGTATACGAGCAGTACTTC. Translation: CASSSTGELVYEQYF.

This clonotype was detected many times. The chain carries TRBV5-1 and TRBJ2-1; D is perhaps TRBD1 (5 bases). CDR3 length equals 17 residues. CDR1 and CDR2 (germline): SGHRS, YFSETQ. Trimming took off 3 bases at V and 0 bases at J, with 16 bases between the two ends. The CDR3, as DNA: TGCGCCAGCAGCTACCCCGACAGCCTGAGCTCCTACAATGAGCAGTTCTTC. This gives the protein CASSYPDSLSSYNEQFF.

This clonotype has a handful of counts. The chain recombines TRBV20-1 with TRBJ2-7, with D possibly being TRBD2 (5 bases). With 1 base removed from V and 3 bases from J, the gap between germline ends came to 16 bases. CDR3 length: 15 amino acids. Germline values: CDR1 DFQATT, CDR2 SNEGSKA (reference sequence). The DNA for the CDR3 is TGCAGTGCTAGAGGTCTCGAAGCGGTCTACTACGAGCAGTACTTC. Protein sequence: CSARGLEAVYYEQYF.

This clonotype was recorded a few times. This chain connects TRBV7-2 to TRBJ1-4; D possibly corresponds to TRBD1 (5 bases). Between the trimmed V and J ends, which lost 3 bases and 15 bases, there was a span of 23 bases. This CDR3 has 15 residues. CDR1 and CDR2 from the germline V gene are SGHTA and FQGNSA. The CDR3 coding sequence is TGTGCCAGCAGCTTTCGTGTGGGGCCCGAAAATTCGGTGTTTTTT. Translation gives CASSFRVGPENSVFF.

In this sample, this clonotype turned up a few times. The chain links TRBV4-1 to TRBJ2-1; the match to TRBD2 covers 8 bases. The J segment lost 8 bases and the V segment lost 0 bases, leaving 6 bases of the junction unmatched. Germline CDR1 and CDR2: MGHRA and YSYEKL. CDR3 length: 15 residues. CDR3: CASSQDPAGGDEQFF. DNA of the CDR3: TGCGCCAGCAGCCAAGATCCGGCCGGGGGGGATGAGCAGTTCTTC.

The chain links TRBV28 to TRBJ1-1; TRBD1 is a possible D gene (5 bases). Trimming left V 6 bases short and J 0 bases short, with 5 bases between. From germline, CDR1 is MDHEN and CDR2 SYDVKM. The CDR3 has 12 residues. This CDR3 reads CASRTVNTEAFF. The DNA of the CDR3 is TGTGCCAGCAGGACAGTGAACACTGAAGCTTTCTTT.

This clonotype was counted only a few times. This chain joins TRBV6-5 and TRBJ2-3; a weak D match, TRBD1 (5 bases). CDR3 size: 16 residues. Germline V gene data show CDR1 as MNHEY and CDR2 as SVGAGI. With 2 bases removed from V and 6 bases from J, the gap between germline ends came to 18 bases. The CDR3 DNA follows: TGTGCCAGCAGTTACGGTTCATGGGGCAAGGCCGATACGCAGTATTTT. It encodes CASSYGSWGKADTQYF.

This chain uses TRBV2 with TRBJ1-4; D is possibly TRBD1 (5 bases). The CDR3 is 14 amino acids. The ends were cut back, 5 bases at V and 8 bases at J, with 15 bases in the middle. The germline gives CDR1 SNHLY, CDR2 FYNNEI. CDR3 sequence: CASSSQGPSEKLFF. As DNA, the CDR3 is TGTGCCAGCAGTTCCCAGGGACCCTCCGAAAAACTGTTTTTT.

The chain employs TRBV28 and TRBJ2-2; 7 bases are shared with TRBD1. Losses at the gene ends were 6 bases for V and 4 bases for J; bases not matched to a gene: 8. This CDR3 is 15 amino acids long. CDR1 and CDR2 (germline): MDHEN, SYDVKM. The CDR3 region is CASSYTGAGTGELFF. Written as DNA, the CDR3 is TGTGCCAGCAGCTACACAGGGGCCGGCACCGGGGAGCTGTTTTTT.

This clonotype turned up a few times. The V call is TRBV27, the J call TRBJ2-1; 11 nucleotides align to TRBD2. V shed 3 bases, J shed 4 bases, and the junction held 11 bases outside the gene matches. From germline, CDR1 is MNHEY and CDR2 SMNVEV (reference sequence). This CDR3 has 18 amino acids. This CDR3 is CASSFPRLAGGKYNEQFF. DNA of the CDR3: TGTGCCAGCAGTTTTCCGAGGCTAGCGGGAGGTAAATACAATGAGCAGTTCTTC.

This clonotype was seen at least ten times. The chain employs TRBV4-3 and TRBJ2-3; no clear D gene. The V end was cut by 0 bases, the J end by 0 bases, with 13 bases between. Germline lookup yields CDR1 LGHNA and CDR2 YSLEER. The CDR3 consists of 17 residues. The CDR3 nucleotides read TGCGCCAGCAGCCAAGAAAAGCGCGGAGCTAGCACAGATACGCAGTATTTT. Protein: CASSQEKRGASTDTQYF.

This clonotype showed up many times. The chain has TRBV9 and TRBJ2-5; no firm D call. CDR3 length: 13 residues. The V end lost 6 bases, the J end lost 2 bases, and 11 bases lay between the germline ends. CDR1 SGDLS and CDR2 YYNGEE come from the germline V gene. This CDR3 reads CASNSGIQETQYF. Written as DNA, the CDR3 is TGTGCCAGCAACAGTGGGATTCAAGAGACCCAGTACTTC. Full variable domain (rest looked up from reference TRBV9 and TRBJ2-5): DSGVTQTPKHLITATGQRVTLRCSPRSGDLSVYWYQQSLDQGLQFLIQYYNGEERAKGNILERFSAQQFPDLHSELNLSSLELGDSALYFCASNSGIQETQYFGPGTRLLVL.